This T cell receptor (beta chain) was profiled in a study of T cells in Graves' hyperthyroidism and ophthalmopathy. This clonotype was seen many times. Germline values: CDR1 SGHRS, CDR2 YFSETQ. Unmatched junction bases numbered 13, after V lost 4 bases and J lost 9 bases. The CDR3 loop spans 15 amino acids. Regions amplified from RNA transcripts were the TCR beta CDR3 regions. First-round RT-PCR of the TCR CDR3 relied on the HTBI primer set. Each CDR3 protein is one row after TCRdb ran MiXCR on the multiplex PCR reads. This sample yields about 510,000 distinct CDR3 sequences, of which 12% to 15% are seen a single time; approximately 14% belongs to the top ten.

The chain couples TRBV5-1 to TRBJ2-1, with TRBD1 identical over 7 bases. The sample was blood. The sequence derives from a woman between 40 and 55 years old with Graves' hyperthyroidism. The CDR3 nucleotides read TGCGCCAGCAGCCCCCGGACAGGCTCTCGAGGTGAGCAGTTCTTC. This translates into CASSPRTGSRGEQFF.